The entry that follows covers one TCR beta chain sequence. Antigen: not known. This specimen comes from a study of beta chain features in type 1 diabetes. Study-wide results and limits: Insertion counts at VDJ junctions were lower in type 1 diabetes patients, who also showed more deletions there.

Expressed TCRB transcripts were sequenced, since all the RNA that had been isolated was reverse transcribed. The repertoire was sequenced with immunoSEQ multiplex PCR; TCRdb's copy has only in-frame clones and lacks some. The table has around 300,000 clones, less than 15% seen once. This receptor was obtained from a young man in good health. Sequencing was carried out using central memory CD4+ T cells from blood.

The CDR3 DNA follows: TGTGCCAGTAGCCACAGGGGGCTGAACACTGAAGCTTTCTTT. Amino acids: CASSHRGLNTEAFF. The rearrangement joins TRBV19 to TRBJ1-1, with 9 bases fitting TRBD1. The V segment lost 6 bases and the J segment 0 bases; nucleotides outside the gene matches: 2. The CDR3 runs to 14 residues. Germline V lookup: CDR1 LNHDA, CDR2 SQIVND (reference sequence).